This T cell receptor beta chain was profiled in a study of cytomegalovirus exposure and HLA in healthy donors. TCRdb's table, derived via immunoSEQ multiplex PCR, lists solely in-frame clones and lacks some. The sample lists 300,000 to 450,000 clones; roughly 90% were seen once. Details on this clone: Antigen: not known.

Germline lookup yields CDR1 SGDLS and CDR2 YYNGEE. V lost 3 bases, J lost 0 bases, and 7 bases lay in between. The CDR3 extends over 14 amino acids. The study's findings and limits: Cytomegalovirus status was reportedly diagnosed by the classifier with high specificity and sensitivity.

The source of this sequence is a woman younger than 30 in good health and CMV-seronegative. The sequencing input was PBMCs. The V gene is TRBV9, the J gene TRBJ1-5; no clear D gene. CDR3 in DNA: TGTGCCAGCAGCGGTGACATTAGCAATCAGCCCCAGCATTTT. Residues: CASSGDISNQPQHF.